This T cell receptor (beta chain) was captured by sequencing in a study of T cell responses to AZD1222 COVID-19 vaccine. Sequencing used immunoSEQ multiplex PCR; TCRdb keeps in-frame clones, though not all of them. The sample shows around 160,000 clones, roughly nine tenths of them seen only once. Study-level findings and limits: Two AZD1222 doses significantly raised spike-specific TCR breadth and depth over controls. Repertoires were obtained only post-peak T cell response.

V was trimmed by 2 bases and J by 4 bases, leaving 12 bases between them. CDR1 and CDR2 from the germline V gene are SGHRS and YFSETQ. This CDR3 is built from 14 residues. As concerns this clone: Its antigen is currently unknown.

The chain couples TRBV5-1 to TRBJ1-1; D uncertain. The clonotype was recovered from an adult who received the AZD1222 COVID-19 vaccine. Source: peripheral blood, taken 28 days after the second AZD1222 dose. For the CDR3, the DNA is TGCGCCAGCAGCTTATATCCCGGGAGCACTGAAGCTTTCTTT. Encoded protein: CASSLYPGSTEAFF.